This T cell receptor beta chain was found in a study of CD8+ T cells in alopecia areata (dated by TCRdb to 2017 to 2018). General notes on the study: The treated patients took part in an open-label pilot trial in which moderate-to-severe alopecia areata was treated with oral tofacitinib at 5 to 10 mg twice daily. Patients stayed on tofacitinib for 6 to 18 months and then had 6 months of follow-up off drug so that delayed response and recurrence could be assessed. For the treated patients, the SALT score, which quantifies what percentage of scalp surface area is affected, served as the measure of disease severity. In both human patients and the C3H/HeJ mouse model, the study applied high-throughput TCRbeta sequencing to look at T cell clonal expansion in alopecia areata. Human TCRbeta sequencing covered scalp tissue and sorted CD4+ and CD8+ peripheral blood T cells from patchy and totalis/universalis alopecia areata patients and healthy controls. Biopsies were taken from tofacitinib-treated patients at baseline and again at 4 and 24 weeks into treatment, and several of those patients also had a later scalp biopsy. Clonality in the scalp was compared among normal scalp (n=4), patchy alopecia areata scalp (n=8), and alopecia totalis/universalis scalp (n=8). RNA was extracted with the PAXgene miRNA kit for fixed scalp, the miRNeasy kit for PBMCs, and the RNeasy kit for mouse skin. immunoSEQ multiplex PCR using 35 Vbeta forward primers and 13 Jbeta reverse primers was used to amplify TCRbeta CDR3 regions. What the authors observed across the whole study: Scalp clonality and the number of expanded CD8+ clones among the top 100 scalp clones were significantly decreased by tofacitinib. Shared TCR sequences between patients were less evident than in mice, which may be partly attributable to HLA diversity in the patient population. Compared with normal scalp, lesional scalp had higher clonality and more expanded CD8+ clones, particularly in alopecia totalis/universalis, a pattern that suggests antigenic drive. Because the treated cohort was small and had just a single nonresponder, larger studies are needed to establish links between baseline CD8+ expansion and response. During tofacitinib treatment, many expanded lesional clones remained in scalp and blood, and this persistence may partly explain relapse after treatment is stopped. Scalp TCR repertoire analysis is complicated because resident alphabeta T cells in normal human skin are also sequenced, whereas mouse skin is dominated by gammadelta T cells.

The germline V gene yields SGHTA for CDR1 and FQGNSA for CDR2. V lost 2 bases and J lost 2 bases; the stretch between them is 13 bases long. The CDR3 goes from the cysteine to the phenylalanine over 15 residues. The only DNA kept is the CDR3, 45 bases in frame from the first base. What the time point label conveys for this sample: roughly 27 days on oral tofacitinib. Taken with the paper, the label for treatment or condition translates to: oral pan-JAK inhibitor, 5-10 mg twice daily. Peripheral blood and lesional scalp punch biopsies were obtained from patients with alopecia areata. PBMCs were isolated by density centrifugation and stained for CD3, CD4 and CD8, and CD4+ and CD8+ T cells were sorted on a FACSAria. The library came from the immunoSEQ multiplex PCR assay. RNA was extracted from all samples and reverse transcribed into cDNA as template for TCR sequencing. First-strand cDNA was synthesized using SuperScript III with a 2:1 mix of oligo-dT and random hexamers. A synthetic immune receptor repertoire was used to gauge amplification bias, and whatever bias remained was removed computationally. The paper's data handling went like this. After raw reads were preprocessed to remove errors, the CDR3 was defined following IMGT conventions as running from the conserved cysteine to phenylalanine. To get clonality, Shannon entropy was normalized by log2 of the number of productive unique TCRs and the result was subtracted from 1. Scalp TCRbeta sequences were cross-referenced with sorted blood CD4 and CD8 repertoires so that the CD4 or CD8 identity of scalp clones could be inferred. TCRdb took this table from immuneACCESS and kept in-frame rearrangements with V and J called. Such tables lack part of the clones; where checked against another copy, unresolved V genes explain under half of the gap, and the rest is unexplained. The V and J calls and the clone size are those of that table, but D and trimming were determined from the DNA. The sample table lists over 150,000 clones, approximately 60% of them with a count of one. 3% to 4% of the sample goes to the ten largest clones.

To note about this clone: Its binding antigen is unknown. Per-base qualities were not stored, and no clone one base away is much larger.

The V and J genes are TRBV7-2 and TRBJ2-7, with a tentative D gene TRBD2 over 5 matching bases. Material: CD4+ T cells sorted from blood, obtained at week 4, from a patient treated with tofacitinib. The receptor was isolated from a human donor with alopecia areata. The DNA sequence follows: TGTGCCAGCAGCTTATCCTCTCTAGCCGCCTACGAGCAGTACTTC. It encodes CASSLSSLAAYEQYF.